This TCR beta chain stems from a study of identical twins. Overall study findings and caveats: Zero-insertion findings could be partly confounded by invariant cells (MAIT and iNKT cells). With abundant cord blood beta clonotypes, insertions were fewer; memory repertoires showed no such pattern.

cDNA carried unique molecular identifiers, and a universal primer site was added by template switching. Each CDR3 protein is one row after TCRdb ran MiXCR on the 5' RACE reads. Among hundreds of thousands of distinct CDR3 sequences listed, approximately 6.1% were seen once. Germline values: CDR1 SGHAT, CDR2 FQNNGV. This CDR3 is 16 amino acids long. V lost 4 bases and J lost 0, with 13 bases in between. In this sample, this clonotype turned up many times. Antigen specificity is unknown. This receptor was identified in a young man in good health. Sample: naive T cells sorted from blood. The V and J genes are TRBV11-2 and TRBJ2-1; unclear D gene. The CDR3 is CASSSRESSSYNEQFF. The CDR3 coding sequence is TGTGCCAGCAGCTCCAGAGAATCGAGCTCCTACAATGAGCAGTTCTTC.